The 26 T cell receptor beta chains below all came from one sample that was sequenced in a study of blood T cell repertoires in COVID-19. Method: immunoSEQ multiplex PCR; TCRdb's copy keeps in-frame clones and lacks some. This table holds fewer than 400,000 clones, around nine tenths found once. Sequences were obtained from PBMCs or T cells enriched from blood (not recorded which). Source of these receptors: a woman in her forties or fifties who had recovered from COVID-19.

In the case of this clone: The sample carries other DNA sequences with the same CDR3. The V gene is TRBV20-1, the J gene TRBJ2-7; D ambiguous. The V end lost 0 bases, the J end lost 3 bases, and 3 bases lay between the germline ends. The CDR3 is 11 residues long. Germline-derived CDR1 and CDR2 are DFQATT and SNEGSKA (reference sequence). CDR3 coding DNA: TGCAGTGCTAGAGACAGCTACGAGCAGTACTTC. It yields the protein CSARDSYEQYF.

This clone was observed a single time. The DNA of the CDR3 is TGTGCCAGCAGCCCATCAGCGGGGGGGCCATACGAGCAGTACTTC. Translating it yields CASSPSAGGPYEQYF. The V gene is TRBV9, the J gene TRBJ2-7; 10 bases agree with TRBD2. The germline CDR1 and CDR2 sequences are SGDLS and YYNGEE. The junction had 8 bases not matched to a gene; V was cut back by 4 bases and J by 4 bases. The length of the CDR3 is 15 residues.

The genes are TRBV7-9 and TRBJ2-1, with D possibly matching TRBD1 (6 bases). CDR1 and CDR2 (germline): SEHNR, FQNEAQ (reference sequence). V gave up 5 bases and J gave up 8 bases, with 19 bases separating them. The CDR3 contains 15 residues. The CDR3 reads CASSQGNGVGDEQFF. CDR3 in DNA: TGTGCCAGCAGCCAGGGGAACGGGGTTGGCGATGAGCAGTTCTTC.

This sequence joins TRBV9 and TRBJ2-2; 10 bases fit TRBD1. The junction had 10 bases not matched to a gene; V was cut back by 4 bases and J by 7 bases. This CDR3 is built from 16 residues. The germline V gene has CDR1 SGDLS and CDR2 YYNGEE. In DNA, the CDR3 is TGTGCCAGCAGCCCCCGGGGACAGGGGATAAACGGGGAGCTGTTTTTT. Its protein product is CASSPRGQGINGELFF.

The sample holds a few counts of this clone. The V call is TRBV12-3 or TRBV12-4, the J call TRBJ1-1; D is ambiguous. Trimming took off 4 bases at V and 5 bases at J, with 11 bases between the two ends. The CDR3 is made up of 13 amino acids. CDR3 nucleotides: TGTGCCAGCAGTTCCTACTCCGGGACTGAAGCTTTCTTT. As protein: CASSSYSGTEAFF.

This CDR3 is CASSRLGNEQFF. DNA of the CDR3: TGTGCCAGTAGTCGACTCGGAAATGAGCAGTTCTTC. This rearrangement joins TRBV19 to TRBJ2-1; unclear D gene. The V end was cut by 5 bases, the J end by 7 bases, with 9 bases between. Germline V gives CDR1 LNHDA, CDR2 SQIVND (reference sequence). The CDR3 is 12 amino acids.

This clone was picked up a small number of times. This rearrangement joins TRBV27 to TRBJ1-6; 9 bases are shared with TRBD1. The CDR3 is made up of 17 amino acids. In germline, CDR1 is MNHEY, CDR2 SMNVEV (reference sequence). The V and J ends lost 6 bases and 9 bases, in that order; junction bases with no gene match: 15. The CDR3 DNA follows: TGTGCCAGCAGCCGCGCCGGGACAGGGTTCAACCTTTCACCCCTCCACTTT. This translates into CASSRAGTGFNLSPLHF.

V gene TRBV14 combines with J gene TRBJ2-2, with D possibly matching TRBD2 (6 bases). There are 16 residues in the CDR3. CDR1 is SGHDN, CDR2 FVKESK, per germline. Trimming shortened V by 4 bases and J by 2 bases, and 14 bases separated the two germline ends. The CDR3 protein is CASSRGQGGNTGELFF. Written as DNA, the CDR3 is TGTGCCAGCAGCCGCGGTCAGGGAGGAAACACCGGGGAGCTGTTTTTT. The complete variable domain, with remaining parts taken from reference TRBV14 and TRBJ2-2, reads EAGVTQFPSHSVIEKGQTVTLRCDPISGHDNLYWYRRVMGKEIKFLLHFVKESKQDESGMPNNRFLAERTGGTYSTLKVQPAELEDSGVYFCASSRGQGGNTGELFFGEGSRLTVL.

The DNA for the CDR3 is TGTGCCAGCTCACCTCTCGGCCGGGACAGAAACACCGGGGAGCTGTTTTTT. This codes for CASSPLGRDRNTGELFF. The V and J genes are TRBV18 and TRBJ2-2; 7 positions match TRBD1. V lost 3 bases to trimming and J lost 2 bases; unmatched junction nucleotides: 9. CDR1 is KGHSH, CDR2 LQKENI, per germline. CDR3 size: 17 residues.

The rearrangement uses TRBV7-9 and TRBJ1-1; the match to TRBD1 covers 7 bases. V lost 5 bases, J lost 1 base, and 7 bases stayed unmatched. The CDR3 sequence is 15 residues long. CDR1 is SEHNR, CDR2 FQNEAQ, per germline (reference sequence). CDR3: CASSARGDANTEAFF. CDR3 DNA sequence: TGTGCCAGCAGCGCCAGGGGGGATGCGAACACTGAAGCTTTCTTT. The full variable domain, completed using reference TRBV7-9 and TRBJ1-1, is DTGVSQNPRHKITKRGQNVTFRCDPISEHNRLYWYRQTLGQGPEFLTYFQNEAQLEKSRLLSDRFSAERPKGSFSTLEIQRTEQGDSAMYLCASSARGDANTEAFFGQGTRLTVV.

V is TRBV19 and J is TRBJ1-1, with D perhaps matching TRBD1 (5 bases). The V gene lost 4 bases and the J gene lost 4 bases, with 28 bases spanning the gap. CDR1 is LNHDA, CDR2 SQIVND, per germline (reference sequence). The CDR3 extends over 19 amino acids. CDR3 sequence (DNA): TGTGCCAGTAGTACTCGGGACTTAGGGACGAGTATGGGGGGCACTGAAGCTTTCTTT. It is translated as CASSTRDLGTSMGGTEAFF. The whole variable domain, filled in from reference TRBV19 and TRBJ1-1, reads DGGITQSPKYLFRKEGQNVTLSCEQNLNHDAMYWYRQDPGQGLRLIYYSQIVNDFQKGDIAEGYSVSREKKESFPLTVTSAQKNPTAFYLCASSTRDLGTSMGGTEAFFGQGTRLTVV.

The CDR3 loop is CASSAPGHSPLHF. The CDR3 DNA reads TGTGCCAGCAGCGCCCCAGGGCACTCACCCCTCCACTTT. The chain recombines TRBV9 with TRBJ1-6, with D perhaps TRBD1 (5 bases). V lost 3 bases and J lost 10, with 11 bases in between. The CDR3 length is 13 residues. Germline V gives CDR1 SGDLS, CDR2 YYNGEE.

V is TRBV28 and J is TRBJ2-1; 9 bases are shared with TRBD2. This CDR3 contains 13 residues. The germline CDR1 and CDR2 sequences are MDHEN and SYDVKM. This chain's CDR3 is CYSGGTRGSEQFF. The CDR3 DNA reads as TGTTATAGCGGGGGCACTCGGGGAAGTGAGCAGTTCTTC. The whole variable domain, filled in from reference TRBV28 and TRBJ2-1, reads DVKVTQSSRYLVKRTGEKVFLECVQDMDHENMFWYRQDPGLGLRLIYFSYDVKMKEKGDIPEGYSVSREKKERFSLILESASTNQTSMYLCYSGGTRGSEQFFGPGTRLTVL.

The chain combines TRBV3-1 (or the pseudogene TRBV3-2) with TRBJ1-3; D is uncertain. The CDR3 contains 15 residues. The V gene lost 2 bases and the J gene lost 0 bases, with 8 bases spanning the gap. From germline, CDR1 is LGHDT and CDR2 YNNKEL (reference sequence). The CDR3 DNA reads TGTGCCAGCAGCCAACCCCAGGTCTCTGGAAACACCATATATTTT. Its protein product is CASSQPQVSGNTIYF.

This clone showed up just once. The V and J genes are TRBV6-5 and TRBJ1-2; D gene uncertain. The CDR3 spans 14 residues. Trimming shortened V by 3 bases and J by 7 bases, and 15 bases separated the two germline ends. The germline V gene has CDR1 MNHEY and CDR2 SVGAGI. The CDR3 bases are TGTGCCAGCAGTTATAGCCCCTTCCGGCGTGGCTACACCTTC. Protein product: CASSYSPFRRGYTF.

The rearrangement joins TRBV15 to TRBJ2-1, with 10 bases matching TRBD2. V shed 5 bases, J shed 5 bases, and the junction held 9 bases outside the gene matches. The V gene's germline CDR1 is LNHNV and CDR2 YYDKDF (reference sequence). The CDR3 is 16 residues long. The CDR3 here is CATSGSLAGEHNEQFF. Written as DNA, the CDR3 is TGTGCCACCAGCGGAAGTCTAGCGGGGGAGCACAATGAGCAGTTCTTC.

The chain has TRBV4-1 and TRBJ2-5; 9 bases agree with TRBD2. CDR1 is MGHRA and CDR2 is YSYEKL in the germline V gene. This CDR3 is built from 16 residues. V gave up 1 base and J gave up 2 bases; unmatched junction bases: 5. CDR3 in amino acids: CASSQAGTSRQETQYF. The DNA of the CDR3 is TGCGCCAGCAGCCAAGCCGGGACTAGCCGACAAGAGACCCAGTACTTC.

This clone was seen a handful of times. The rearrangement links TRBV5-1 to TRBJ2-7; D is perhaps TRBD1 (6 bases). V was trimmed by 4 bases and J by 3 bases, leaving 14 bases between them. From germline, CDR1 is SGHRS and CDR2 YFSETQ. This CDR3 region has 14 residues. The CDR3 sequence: CASSTDRSFYEQYF. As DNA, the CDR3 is TGCGCCAGCAGCACTGACAGGTCCTTCTACGAGCAGTACTTC. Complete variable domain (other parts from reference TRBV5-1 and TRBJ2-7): KAGVTQTPRYLIKTRGQQVTLSCSPISGHRSVSWYQQTPGQGLQFLFEYFSETQRNKGNFPGRFSGRQFSNSRSEMNVSTLELGDSALYLCASSTDRSFYEQYFGPGTRLTVT.

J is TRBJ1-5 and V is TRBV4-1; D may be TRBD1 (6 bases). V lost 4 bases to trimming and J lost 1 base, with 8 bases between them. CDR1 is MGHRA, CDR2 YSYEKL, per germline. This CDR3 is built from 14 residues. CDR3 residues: CASSPRGSNQPQHF. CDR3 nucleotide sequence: TGCGCCAGCAGCCCAAGGGGGAGCAATCAGCCCCAGCATTTT.

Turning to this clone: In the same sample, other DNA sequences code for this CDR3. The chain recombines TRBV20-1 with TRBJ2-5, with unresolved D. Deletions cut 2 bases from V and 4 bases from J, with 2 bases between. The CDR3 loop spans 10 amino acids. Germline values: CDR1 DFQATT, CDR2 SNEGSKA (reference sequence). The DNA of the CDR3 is TGCAGTGCTAGACGAGAGACCCAGTACTTC. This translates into CSARRETQYF.

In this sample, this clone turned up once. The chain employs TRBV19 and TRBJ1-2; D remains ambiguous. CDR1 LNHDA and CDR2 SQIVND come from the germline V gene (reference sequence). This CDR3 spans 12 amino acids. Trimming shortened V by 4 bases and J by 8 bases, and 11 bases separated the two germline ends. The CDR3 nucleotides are TGTGCCAGTAGTACCCTCTCGGGAGGCTACACCTTC. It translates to CASSTLSGGYTF.

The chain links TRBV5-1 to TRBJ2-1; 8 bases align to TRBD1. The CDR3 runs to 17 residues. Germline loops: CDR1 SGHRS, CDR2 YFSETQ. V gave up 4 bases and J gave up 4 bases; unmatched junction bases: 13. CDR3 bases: TGCGCCAGCAGCCTAGGGACAGGCCTTCTCCCTTACAATGAGCAGTTCTTC. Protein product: CASSLGTGLLPYNEQFF.

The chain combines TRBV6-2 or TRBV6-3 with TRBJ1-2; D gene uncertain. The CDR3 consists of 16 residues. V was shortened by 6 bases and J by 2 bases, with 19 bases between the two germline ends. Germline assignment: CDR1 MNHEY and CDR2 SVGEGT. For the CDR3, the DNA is TGTGCCAGCAGCTATGAGAAAGGCGGAGCAAACTATGGCTACACCTTC. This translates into CASSYEKGGANYGYTF.

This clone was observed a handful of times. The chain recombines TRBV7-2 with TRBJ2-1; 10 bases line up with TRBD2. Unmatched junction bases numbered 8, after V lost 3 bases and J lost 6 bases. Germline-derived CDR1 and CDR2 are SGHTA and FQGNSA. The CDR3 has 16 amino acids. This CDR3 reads CASSFPSAGGINEQFF. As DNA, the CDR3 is TGTGCCAGCAGCTTCCCCTCAGCGGGGGGGATCAATGAGCAGTTCTTC. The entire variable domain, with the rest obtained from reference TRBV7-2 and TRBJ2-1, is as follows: GAGVSQSPSNKVTEKGKDVELRCDPISGHTALYWYRQSLGQGLEFLIYFQGNSAPDKSGLPSDRFSAERTGGSVSTLTIQRTQQEDSAVYLCASSFPSAGGINEQFFGPGTRLTVL.

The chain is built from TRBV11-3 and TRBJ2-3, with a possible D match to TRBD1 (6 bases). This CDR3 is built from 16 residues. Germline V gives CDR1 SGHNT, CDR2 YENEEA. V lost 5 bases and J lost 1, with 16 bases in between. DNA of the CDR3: TGTGCCAGCAGCCCTAGCCAGGGGCCGGGCACAGATACGCAGTATTTT. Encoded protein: CASSPSQGPGTDTQYF.

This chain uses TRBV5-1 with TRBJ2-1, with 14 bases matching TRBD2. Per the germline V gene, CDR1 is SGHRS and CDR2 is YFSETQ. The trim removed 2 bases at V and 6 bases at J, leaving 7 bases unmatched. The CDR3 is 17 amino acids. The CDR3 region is CASSFGATSGGGNEQFF. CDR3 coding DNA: TGCGCCAGCAGCTTCGGTGCGACTAGCGGGGGGGGCAATGAGCAGTTCTTC.